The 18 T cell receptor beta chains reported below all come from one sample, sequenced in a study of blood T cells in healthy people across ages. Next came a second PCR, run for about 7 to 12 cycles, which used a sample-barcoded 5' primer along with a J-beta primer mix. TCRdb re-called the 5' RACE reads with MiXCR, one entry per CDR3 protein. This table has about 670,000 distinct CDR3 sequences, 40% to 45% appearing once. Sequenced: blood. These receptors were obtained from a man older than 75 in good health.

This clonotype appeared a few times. The CDR3 loop reads CASSRRLAGHTDTQYF. For the CDR3, the DNA is TGTGCCAGCAGCCGTCGACTAGCGGGGCACACAGATACGCAGTATTTT. The chain employs TRBV14 and TRBJ2-3, with 11 bases aligning to TRBD2. The CDR3 has 16 amino acids. The germline V gene encodes CDR1 SGHDN and CDR2 FVKESK. Losses at the gene ends were 4 bases for V and 2 bases for J; bases not matched to a gene: 5.

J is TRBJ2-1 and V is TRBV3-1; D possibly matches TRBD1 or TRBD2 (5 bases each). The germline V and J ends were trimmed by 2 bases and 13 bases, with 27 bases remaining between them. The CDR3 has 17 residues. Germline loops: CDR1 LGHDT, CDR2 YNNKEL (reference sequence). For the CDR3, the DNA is TGTGCCAGCAGCCAACCTTGGGACCGGGCCAAGAAAGAGACCCAGTTCTTC. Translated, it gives CASSQPWDRAKKETQFF.

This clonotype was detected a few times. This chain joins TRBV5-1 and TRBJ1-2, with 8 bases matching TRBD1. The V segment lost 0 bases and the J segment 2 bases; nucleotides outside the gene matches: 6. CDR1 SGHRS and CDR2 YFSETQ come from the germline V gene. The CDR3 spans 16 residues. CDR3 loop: CASSLDAGGANYGYTF. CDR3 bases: TGCGCCAGCAGCTTGGATGCAGGGGGCGCAAACTATGGCTACACCTTC.

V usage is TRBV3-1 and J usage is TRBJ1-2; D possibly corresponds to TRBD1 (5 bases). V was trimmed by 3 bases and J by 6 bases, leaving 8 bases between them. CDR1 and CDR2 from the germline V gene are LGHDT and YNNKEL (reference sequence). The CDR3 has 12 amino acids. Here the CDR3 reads CASSQGGDGYTF. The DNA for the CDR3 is TGTGCCAGCAGCCAGGGAGGGGATGGCTACACCTTC.

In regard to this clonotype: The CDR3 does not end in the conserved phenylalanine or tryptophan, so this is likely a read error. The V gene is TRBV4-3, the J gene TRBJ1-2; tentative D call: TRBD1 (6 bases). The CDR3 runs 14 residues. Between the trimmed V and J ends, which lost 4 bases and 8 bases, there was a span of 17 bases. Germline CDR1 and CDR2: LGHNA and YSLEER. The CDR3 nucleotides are TGCGCCAGCAGCCCATGGACAGATCCTGTGGGCTACACCTTA. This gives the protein CASSPWTDPVGYTL.

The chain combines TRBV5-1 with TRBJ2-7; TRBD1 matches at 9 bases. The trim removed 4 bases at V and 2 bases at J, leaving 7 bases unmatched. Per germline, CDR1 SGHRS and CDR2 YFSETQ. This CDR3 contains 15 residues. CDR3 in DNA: TGCGCCAGCAGCCGGGACAGGGCCGGAACCTACGAGCAGTACTTC. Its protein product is CASSRDRAGTYEQYF.

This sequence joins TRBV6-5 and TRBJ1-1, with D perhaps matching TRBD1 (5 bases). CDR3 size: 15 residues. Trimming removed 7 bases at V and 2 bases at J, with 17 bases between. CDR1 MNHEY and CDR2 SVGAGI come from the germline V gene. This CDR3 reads CASKLEGLGNTEAFF. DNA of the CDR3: TGTGCCAGCAAATTGGAGGGACTGGGTAACACTGAAGCTTTCTTT.

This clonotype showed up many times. The CDR3 DNA follows: TGTGCCTGGAGGACAGGGAGTTGGAATTCACCCCTCCACTTT. Translated: CAWRTGSWNSPLHF. V usage is TRBV30 and J usage is TRBJ1-6, with 7 bases matching TRBD1. Germline V gene data show CDR1 as GTSNPN and CDR2 as SVGIG (reference sequence). The CDR3 is 14 residues long. V shed 3 bases and J 7 bases; nucleotides not matched to a gene: 6.

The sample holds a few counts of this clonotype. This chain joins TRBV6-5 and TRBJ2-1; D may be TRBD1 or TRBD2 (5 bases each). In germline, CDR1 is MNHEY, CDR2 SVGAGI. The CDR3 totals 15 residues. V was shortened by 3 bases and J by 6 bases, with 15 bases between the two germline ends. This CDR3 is CASSYGEGSGNEQFF. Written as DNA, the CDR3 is TGTGCCAGCAGTTATGGAGAGGGGTCCGGCAATGAGCAGTTCTTC.

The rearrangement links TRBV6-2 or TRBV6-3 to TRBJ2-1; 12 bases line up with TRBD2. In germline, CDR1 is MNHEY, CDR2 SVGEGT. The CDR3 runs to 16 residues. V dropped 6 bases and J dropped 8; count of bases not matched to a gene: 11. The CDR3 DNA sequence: TGTGCCAGCAGATACCCTAGCGGGAGGGCCGGGGATGAGCAGTTCTTC. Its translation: CASRYPSGRAGDEQFF.

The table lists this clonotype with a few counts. In DNA, the CDR3 is TGTGCCAGCAGCACGACAGGGATTGGCTACACCTTC. This translates into CASSTTGIGYTF. The gene calls are TRBV25-1 and TRBJ1-2, with 7 positions matching TRBD1. Germline V CDR1 and CDR2: MGHDK, SYGVNS. The CDR3 is made up of 12 amino acids. The J segment lost 7 bases and the V segment lost 6 bases, leaving 5 bases of the junction unmatched.

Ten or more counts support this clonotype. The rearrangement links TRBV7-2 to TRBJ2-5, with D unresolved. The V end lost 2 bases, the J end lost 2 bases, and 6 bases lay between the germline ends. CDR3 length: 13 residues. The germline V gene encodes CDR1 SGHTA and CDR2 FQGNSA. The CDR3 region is CASSLSRQETQYF. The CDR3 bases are TGTGCCAGCAGCTTATCCCGTCAAGAGACCCAGTACTTC.

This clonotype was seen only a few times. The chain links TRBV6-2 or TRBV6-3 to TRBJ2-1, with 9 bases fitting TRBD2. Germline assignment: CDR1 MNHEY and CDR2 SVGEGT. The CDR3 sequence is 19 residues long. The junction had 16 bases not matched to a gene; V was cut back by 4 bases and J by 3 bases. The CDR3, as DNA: TGTGCCAGCAGTTTGAGAGGGACCTCTCGACTAGCGGTCTACAATGAGCAGTTCTTC. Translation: CASSLRGTSRLAVYNEQFF.

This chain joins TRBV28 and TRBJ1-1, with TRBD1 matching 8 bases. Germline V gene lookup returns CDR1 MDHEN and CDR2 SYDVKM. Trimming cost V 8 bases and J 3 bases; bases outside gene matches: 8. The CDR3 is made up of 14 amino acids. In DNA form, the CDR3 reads TGTGCCAGCCGCTCAGGGGGCGCGTACACTGAAGCTTTCTTT. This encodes CASRSGGAYTEAFF.

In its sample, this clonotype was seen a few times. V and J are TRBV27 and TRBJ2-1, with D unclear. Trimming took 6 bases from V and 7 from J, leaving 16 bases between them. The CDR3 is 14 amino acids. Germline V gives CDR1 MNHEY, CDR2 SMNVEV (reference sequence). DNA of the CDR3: TGTGCCAGCAGCCCCCGGGCTATTGGGAATGAGCAGTTCTTC. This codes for CASSPRAIGNEQFF.

The CDR3 spells CASSPPSARFNEQFF. CDR3 nucleotides: TGTGCCAGCAGTCCCCCGAGTGCCCGTTTCAATGAGCAGTTCTTC. The chain couples TRBV7-2 to TRBJ2-1; D gene uncertain. This CDR3 has 15 amino acids. V dropped 6 bases and J dropped 6 bases, with 18 bases sitting between them. Germline-derived CDR1 and CDR2 are SGHTA and FQGNSA.

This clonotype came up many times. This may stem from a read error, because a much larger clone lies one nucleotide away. CDR3 bases: TGTGCCAGCAGCCCCTCGGGACTAGCGGGACAGTACTTC. Protein: CASSPSGLAGQYF. The chain employs TRBV7-3 and TRBJ2-5; 13 positions agree with TRBD2. The V gene end was trimmed by 5 bases and the J gene end by 11 bases; junction bases not matched to a gene: 5. The germline CDR1 and CDR2 sequences are SGHTA and FQGTGA. The CDR3 totals 13 residues. Combining the CDR3 with reference TRBV7-3 and TRBJ2-5 gives the whole variable domain GAGVSQTPSNKVTEKGKYVELRCDPISGHTALYWYRQSLGQGPEFLIYFQGTGAADDSGLPNDRFFAVRPEGSVSTLKIQRTERGDSAVYLCASSPSGLAGQYFGPGTRLLVL.

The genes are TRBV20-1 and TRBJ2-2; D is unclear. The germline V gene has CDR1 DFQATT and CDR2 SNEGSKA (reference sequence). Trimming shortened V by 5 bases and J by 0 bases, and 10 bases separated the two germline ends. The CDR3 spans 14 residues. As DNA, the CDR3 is TGCAGTGCTCAACGACACGCGAACACCGGGGAGCTGTTTTTT. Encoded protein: CSAQRHANTGELFF.